These T cell receptor beta chains were read from a single sample in a study of blood T cell repertoires in COVID-19. The repertoire was sequenced with immunoSEQ multiplex PCR; TCRdb's copy has only in-frame clones and lacks some. The data contain tens of thousands of clones, nearly 85% of them singletons. Specimen: peripheral blood. These TCRs come from an elderly woman with acute or convalescent COVID-19. Both conserved end residues are part of each CDR3. The D gene is left open where the match is weak. A clone size is listed for some rows: how often the clone was seen (once, few, many), or a class if it is expanded.

clone size: -
CDR3 length: 15
V gene: TRBV19
D gene: TRBD2
J gene: TRBJ2-2
CDR3 DNA: TGTGCCAGTAGAATACTAGCGCTTAACACCGGGGAGCTGTTTTTT
CDR3 protein: CASRILALNTGELFF

clone size: -
CDR3 length: 15
V gene: TRBV10-1
D gene: TRBD2
J gene: TRBJ2-5
CDR3 DNA: TGCGCCAGCAGCCCCCGGACTAGCGACCAAGAGACCCAGTACTTC
CDR3 protein: CASSPRTSDQETQYF

clone size: few
CDR3 length: 16
V gene: TRBV7-9
D gene: -
J gene: TRBJ2-2
CDR3 DNA: TGTGCCAGCAGACGGGGACAAACGGTTGGGACCGGGGAGCTGTTTTTT
CDR3 protein: CASRRGQTVGTGELFF

clone size: -
CDR3 length: 14
V gene: TRBV5-1
D gene: TRBD1
J gene: TRBJ2-7
CDR3 DNA: TGCGCCAGCAGCTGGGACAGGGGGAACTACGAGCAGTACTTC
CDR3 protein: CASSWDRGNYEQYF

clone size: -
CDR3 length: 14
V gene: TRBV25-1
D gene: TRBD1
J gene: TRBJ2-7
CDR3 DNA: TGTGCCAGCAGTGTTGCAGGGGGCATCAACGAGCAGTACTTC
CDR3 protein: CASSVAGGINEQYF

clone size: -
CDR3 length: 15
V gene: TRBV11-3
D gene: TRBD1
J gene: TRBJ2-1
CDR3 DNA: TGTGCCAGCAGCTCCGCCGGGACAGGGGGCGATTATGCGTTCTTC
CDR3 protein: CASSSAGTGGDYAFF

clone size: -
CDR3 length: 18
V gene: TRBV5-6
D gene: -
J gene: TRBJ1-6
CDR3 DNA: TGTGCCAGCAGCTTTAAAGGGGGTTCGGGCTCCTATAATTCACCCCTCCACTTT
CDR3 protein: CASSFKGGSGSYNSPLHF

clone size: -
CDR3 length: 16
V gene: TRBV7-9
D gene: TRBD2
J gene: TRBJ2-7
CDR3 DNA: TGTGCCAGCAGCTTAGGGACTAGCGGGAGTTGGAGGGAGCAGTACTTC
CDR3 protein: CASSLGTSGSWREQYF

clone size: -
CDR3 length: 15
V gene: TRBV11-2
D gene: -
J gene: TRBJ2-4
CDR3 DNA: TGTGCCAGCAGCACTCTCCCGCTGACCAAAAACATTCAGTACTTC
CDR3 protein: CASSTLPLTKNIQYF

clone size: -
CDR3 length: 13
V gene: TRBV7-6
D gene: TRBD1
J gene: TRBJ2-7
CDR3 DNA: TGTGCCAGCAGCTGGACAGGGGGCCACGAGCAGTACTTC
CDR3 protein: CASSWTGGHEQYF

clone size: once
CDR3 length: 13
V gene: TRBV6-5
D gene: -
J gene: TRBJ1-5
CDR3 DNA: TGTGCCAGCAGCCTGGGAGGGTGGCAGCCCCAGCATTTT
CDR3 protein: CASSLGGWQPQHF

clone size: -
CDR3 length: 15
V gene: TRBV6-4
D gene: TRBD1
J gene: TRBJ1-4
CDR3 DNA: TGTGCCAGCAGTGACTCCTCAGGGGGTAATGAAAAACTGTTTTTT
CDR3 protein: CASSDSSGGNEKLFF

clone size: -
CDR3 length: 15
V gene: TRBV7-9
D gene: TRBD1
J gene: TRBJ1-1
CDR3 DNA: TGTGCCAGCAGCCTGAGATCAGGGGGCGAAGCTGAAGCTTTCTTT
CDR3 protein: CASSLRSGGEAEAFF

clone size: -
CDR3 length: 15
V gene: TRBV5-1
D gene: -
J gene: TRBJ2-1
CDR3 DNA: TGCGCCAGCAGCTTTACCGGGAGCTCCTACAATGAGCAGTTCTTC
CDR3 protein: CASSFTGSSYNEQFF

clone size: -
CDR3 length: 14
V gene: TRBV5-1
D gene: -
J gene: TRBJ2-4
CDR3 DNA: TGCGCCAGCAGCCAACAAACCGGGATCGACATTCAGTACTTC
CDR3 protein: CASSQQTGIDIQYF

clone size: few
CDR3 length: 13
V gene: TRBV3-1/TRBV3-2
D gene: -
J gene: TRBJ2-2
CDR3 DNA: TGTGCCAGCAGCCAAGGAGGTTCCGGGGAGCTGTTTTTT
CDR3 protein: CASSQGGSGELFF

clone size: -
CDR3 length: 15
V gene: TRBV4-2
D gene: TRBD1
J gene: TRBJ1-1
CDR3 DNA: TGTGCCAGCAGCCCAGCAACAGGGGGATCTCATGAAGCTTTCTTT
CDR3 protein: CASSPATGGSHEAFF

clone size: -
CDR3 length: 14
V gene: TRBV7-2
D gene: TRBD2
J gene: TRBJ2-1
CDR3 DNA: TGTGCCAGCAGCTTTAGGCGGGAGGGGATTGAGCAGTTCTTC
CDR3 protein: CASSFRREGIEQFF

clone size: -
CDR3 length: 16
V gene: TRBV5-6
D gene: TRBD1
J gene: TRBJ1-1
CDR3 DNA: TGTGCCAGCAGCTTAGGAGGGGGCGTCAGTTACACTGAAGCTTTCTTT
CDR3 protein: CASSLGGGVSYTEAFF

clone size: -
CDR3 length: 16
V gene: TRBV7-2
D gene: TRBD1
J gene: TRBJ2-5
CDR3 DNA: TGTGCCAGCAGCCTACCTCCAGGGGGCCTGCCAGAGACCCAGTACTTC
CDR3 protein: CASSLPPGGLPETQYF

clone size: -
CDR3 length: 13
V gene: TRBV18
D gene: TRBD1
J gene: TRBJ1-2
CDR3 DNA: TGTGCCAGCTCACCTGGACAGGGGGATGGCTACACCTTC
CDR3 protein: CASSPGQGDGYTF

clone size: -
CDR3 length: 13
V gene: TRBV18
D gene: -
J gene: TRBJ1-2
CDR3 DNA: TGTGCCAGCTCACCCGATCCCCAGTATGGCTACACCTTC
CDR3 protein: CASSPDPQYGYTF

clone size: -
CDR3 length: 16
V gene: TRBV7-2
D gene: -
J gene: TRBJ2-7
CDR3 DNA: TGTGCCAGCAGCTTAGCAGCGCGCACTCACTCCTACGAGCAGTACTTC
CDR3 protein: CASSLAARTHSYEQYF

clone size: -
CDR3 length: 14
V gene: TRBV2
D gene: -
J gene: TRBJ1-5
CDR3 DNA: TGTGCCAGCGTAACCAGGTCGAGCAATCAGCCCCAGCATTTT
CDR3 protein: CASVTRSSNQPQHF

clone size: -
CDR3 length: 17
V gene: TRBV7-9
D gene: TRBD2
J gene: TRBJ2-3
CDR3 DNA: TGTGCCAGTCCTCCGGGACTAGCGGGAGGTAGCACAGATACGCAGTATTTT
CDR3 protein: CASPPGLAGGSTDTQYF

clone size: -
CDR3 length: 17
V gene: TRBV27
D gene: TRBD2
J gene: TRBJ2-5
CDR3 DNA: TGTGCCAGCAGCCTCTCGGGGGCGGGAGGAATGGGAGAGACCCAGTACTTC
CDR3 protein: CASSLSGAGGMGETQYF

clone size: few
CDR3 length: 14
V gene: TRBV6-5
D gene: TRBD1
J gene: TRBJ1-4
CDR3 DNA: TGTGCCAGCAGTTACGGGACAGATGGTGGAAAACTGTTTTTT
CDR3 protein: CASSYGTDGGKLFF

clone size: few
CDR3 length: 15
V gene: TRBV7-2
D gene: TRBD2
J gene: TRBJ2-1
CDR3 DNA: TGTGCCAGCAGCCCGGGAGGCGGGACCTACAATGAGCAGTTCTTC
CDR3 protein: CASSPGGGTYNEQFF

clone size: -
CDR3 length: 16
V gene: TRBV19
D gene: TRBD2
J gene: TRBJ2-2
CDR3 DNA: TGTGCCAGTAGCGGAAACGTACTAGCGGGAGAAGGGGAGCTGTTTTTT
CDR3 protein: CASSGNVLAGEGELFF

clone size: -
CDR3 length: 16
V gene: TRBV5-4
D gene: TRBD2
J gene: TRBJ2-3
CDR3 DNA: TGTGCCAGCAGTCAGGCCGAACTAGCGGGAACAGATACGCAGTATTTT
CDR3 protein: CASSQAELAGTDTQYF

clone size: -
CDR3 length: 17
V gene: TRBV7-9
D gene: TRBD1
J gene: TRBJ2-3
CDR3 DNA: TGTGCCAGCAGCCAGACCCCCGGGACAGGGTACGCAGATACGCAGTATTTT
CDR3 protein: CASSQTPGTGYADTQYF

clone size: once
CDR3 length: 15
V gene: TRBV2
D gene: TRBD2
J gene: TRBJ2-1
CDR3 DNA: TGTGCCAGCAGTGGGGGCGGGAGTATCTACAATGAGCAGTTCTTC
CDR3 protein: CASSGGGSIYNEQFF

clone size: -
CDR3 length: 17
V gene: TRBV5-1
D gene: TRBD1
J gene: TRBJ2-1
CDR3 DNA: TGCGCCAGCAGCACAAATCCGGGACAGGGCTCCTACAATGAGCAGTTCTTC
CDR3 protein: CASSTNPGQGSYNEQFF

clone size: -
CDR3 length: 16
V gene: TRBV6-5
D gene: TRBD1
J gene: TRBJ2-3
CDR3 DNA: TGTGCCAGCAGTTCTCGGACAGGTCTCAGGGGAGATACGCAGTATTTT
CDR3 protein: CASSSRTGLRGDTQYF

clone size: -
CDR3 length: 16
V gene: TRBV25-1
D gene: -
J gene: TRBJ1-2
CDR3 DNA: TGTGCCAGCAGTGAATCTGGGGCAGGTCCCTTCTCTGGCTACACCTTC
CDR3 protein: CASSESGAGPFSGYTF

clone size: -
CDR3 length: 14
V gene: TRBV5-1
D gene: -
J gene: TRBJ2-5
CDR3 DNA: TGCGCCAGCAGTCAGGCCCTGGACCAAGAGACCCAGTACTTC
CDR3 protein: CASSQALDQETQYF

clone size: once
CDR3 length: 15
V gene: TRBV18
D gene: -
J gene: TRBJ1-4
CDR3 DNA: TGTGCCAGCTCACCACGGTTCGGAACTAATGAAAAACTGTTTTTT
CDR3 protein: CASSPRFGTNEKLFF

clone size: -
CDR3 length: 13
V gene: TRBV4-2
D gene: -
J gene: TRBJ2-1
CDR3 DNA: TGTGCCAGCAGCCAAGGCGGGTCTAATGAGCAGTTCTTC
CDR3 protein: CASSQGGSNEQFF

clone size: -
CDR3 length: 16
V gene: TRBV27
D gene: TRBD2
J gene: TRBJ2-7
CDR3 DNA: TGTGCCAGCAGTTTAGGGGTAGCGGGAGGACTCTACGAGCAGTACTTC
CDR3 protein: CASSLGVAGGLYEQYF

clone size: -
CDR3 length: 12
V gene: TRBV28
D gene: -
J gene: TRBJ2-7
CDR3 DNA: TGTGCCAGCAATGACCTTGGAGGCGAGCAGTACTTC
CDR3 protein: CASNDLGGEQYF

clone size: -
CDR3 length: 15
V gene: TRBV28
D gene: TRBD2
J gene: TRBJ2-2
CDR3 DNA: TGTGCCAGCACCGGACTAGCGGGATCCCCCGGGGAGCTGTTTTTT
CDR3 protein: CASTGLAGSPGELFF

clone size: -
CDR3 length: 15
V gene: TRBV5-1
D gene: TRBD2
J gene: TRBJ2-7
CDR3 DNA: TGCGCCAGCAGCTTGCTAGCGGGAGAGGTCTACGAGCAGTACTTC
CDR3 protein: CASSLLAGEVYEQYF